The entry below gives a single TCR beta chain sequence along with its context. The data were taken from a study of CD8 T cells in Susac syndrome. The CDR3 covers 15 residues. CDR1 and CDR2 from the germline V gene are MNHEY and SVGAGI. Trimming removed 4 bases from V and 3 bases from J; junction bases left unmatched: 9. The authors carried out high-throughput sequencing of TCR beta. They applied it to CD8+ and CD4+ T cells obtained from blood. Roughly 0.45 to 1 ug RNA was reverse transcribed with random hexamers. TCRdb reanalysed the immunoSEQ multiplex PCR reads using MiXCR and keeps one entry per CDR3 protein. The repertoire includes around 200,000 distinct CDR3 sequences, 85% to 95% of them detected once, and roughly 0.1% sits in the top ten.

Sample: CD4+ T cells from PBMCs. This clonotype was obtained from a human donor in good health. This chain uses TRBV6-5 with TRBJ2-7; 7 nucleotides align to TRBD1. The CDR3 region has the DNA TGTGCCAGCAGTTCTCTAAGAGGGGGCCGCTACGAGCAGTACTTC. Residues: CASSSLRGGRYEQYF.